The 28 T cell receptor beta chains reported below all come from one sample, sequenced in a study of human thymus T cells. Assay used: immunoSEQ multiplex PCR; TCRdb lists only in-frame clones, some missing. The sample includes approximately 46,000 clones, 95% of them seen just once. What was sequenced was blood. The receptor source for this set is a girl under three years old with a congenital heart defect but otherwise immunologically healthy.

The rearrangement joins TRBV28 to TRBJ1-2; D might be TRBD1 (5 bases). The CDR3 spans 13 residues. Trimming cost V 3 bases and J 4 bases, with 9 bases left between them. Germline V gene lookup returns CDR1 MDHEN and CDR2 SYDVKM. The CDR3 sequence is CASSFQRGYGYTF. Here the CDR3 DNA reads TGTGCCAGCAGTTTTCAGAGGGGCTATGGCTACACCTTC.

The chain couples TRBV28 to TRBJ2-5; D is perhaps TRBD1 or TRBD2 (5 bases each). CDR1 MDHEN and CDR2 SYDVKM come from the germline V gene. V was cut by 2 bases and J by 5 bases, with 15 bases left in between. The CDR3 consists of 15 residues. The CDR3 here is CASSLTGPLRETQYF. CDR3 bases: TGTGCCAGCAGTTTAACGGGACCCCTCAGGGAGACCCAGTACTTC.

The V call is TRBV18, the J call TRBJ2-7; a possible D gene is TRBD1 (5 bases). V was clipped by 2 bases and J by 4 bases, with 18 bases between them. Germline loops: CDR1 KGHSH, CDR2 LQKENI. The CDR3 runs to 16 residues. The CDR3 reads CASSPDGAKGPYEQYF. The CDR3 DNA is TGTGCCAGCTCACCAGACGGAGCAAAGGGGCCTTACGAGCAGTACTTC.

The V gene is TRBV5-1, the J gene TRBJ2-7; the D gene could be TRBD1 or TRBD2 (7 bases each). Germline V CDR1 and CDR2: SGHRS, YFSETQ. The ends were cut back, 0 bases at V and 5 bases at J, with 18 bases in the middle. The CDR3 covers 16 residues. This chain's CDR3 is CASSLDGRGGPNEQYF. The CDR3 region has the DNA TGCGCCAGCAGCTTGGACGGCAGGGGGGGACCTAACGAGCAGTACTTC.

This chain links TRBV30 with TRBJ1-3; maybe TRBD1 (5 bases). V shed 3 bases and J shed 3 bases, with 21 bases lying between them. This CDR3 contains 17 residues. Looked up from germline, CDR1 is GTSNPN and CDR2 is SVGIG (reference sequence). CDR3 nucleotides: TGTGCCTGGAGGGCTCGGGACCCCACTTGGGTTGGAAACACCATATATTTT. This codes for CAWRARDPTWVGNTIYF.

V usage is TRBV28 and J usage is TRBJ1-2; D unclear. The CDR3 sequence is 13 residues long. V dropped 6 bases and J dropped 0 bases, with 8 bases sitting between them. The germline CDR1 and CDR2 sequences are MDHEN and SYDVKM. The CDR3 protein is CASRVTANYGYTF. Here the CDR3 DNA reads TGTGCCAGCAGGGTAACAGCTAACTATGGCTACACCTTC.

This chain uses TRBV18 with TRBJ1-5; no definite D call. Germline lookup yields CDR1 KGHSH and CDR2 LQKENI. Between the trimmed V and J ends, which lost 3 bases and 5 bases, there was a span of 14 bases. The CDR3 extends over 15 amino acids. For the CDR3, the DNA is TGTGCCAGCTCACCCTCACCGAGCCTAGATCAGCCCCAGCATTTT. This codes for CASSPSPSLDQPQHF.

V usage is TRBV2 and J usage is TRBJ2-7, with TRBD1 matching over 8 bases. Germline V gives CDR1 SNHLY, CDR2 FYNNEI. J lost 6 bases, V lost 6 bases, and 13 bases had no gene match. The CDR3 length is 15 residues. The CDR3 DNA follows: TGTGCCAGCAGCCTCCATCGGACAGGGCGAATCGAGCAGTACTTC. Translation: CASSLHRTGRIEQYF.

Here the CDR3 DNA reads TGTGCTAGTGGTTTGGGAGGACTAGCGGGAGGGCCAACCCAAGAGACCCAGTACTTC. As protein: CASGLGGLAGGPTQETQYF. This chain joins TRBV12-5 and TRBJ2-5; 15 bases fit TRBD2. CDR3 size: 19 residues. From germline, CDR1 is LGHNT and CDR2 FRNRAP. V trimming: 1 base; J trimming: 1 base; junction bases outside the gene matches: 7.

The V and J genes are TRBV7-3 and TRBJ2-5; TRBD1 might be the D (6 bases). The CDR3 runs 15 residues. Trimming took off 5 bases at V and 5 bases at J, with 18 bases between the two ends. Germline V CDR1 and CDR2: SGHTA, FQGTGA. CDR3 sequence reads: CASSDGTSRGETQYF. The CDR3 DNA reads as TGTGCCAGCAGCGACGGGACATCACGAGGGGAGACCCAGTACTTC.

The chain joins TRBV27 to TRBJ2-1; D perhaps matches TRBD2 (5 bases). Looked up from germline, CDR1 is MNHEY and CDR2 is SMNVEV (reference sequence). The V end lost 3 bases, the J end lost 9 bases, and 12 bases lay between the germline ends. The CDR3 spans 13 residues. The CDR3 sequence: CASSFFYSGEQFF. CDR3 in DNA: TGTGCCAGCAGTTTTTTCTACAGCGGTGAGCAGTTCTTC.

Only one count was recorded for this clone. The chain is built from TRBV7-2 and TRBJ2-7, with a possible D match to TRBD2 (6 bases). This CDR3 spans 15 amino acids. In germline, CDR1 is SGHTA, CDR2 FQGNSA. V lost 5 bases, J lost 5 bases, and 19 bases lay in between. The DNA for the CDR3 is TGTGCCAGCAGCCGGCGGGCTAGCGTTTTCGACGAGCAGTACTTC. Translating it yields CASSRRASVFDEQYF. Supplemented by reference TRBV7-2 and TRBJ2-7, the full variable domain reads GAGVSQSPSNKVTEKGKDVELRCDPISGHTALYWYRQSLGQGLEFLIYFQGNSAPDKSGLPSDRFSAERTGGSVSTLTIQRTQQEDSAVYLCASSRRASVFDEQYFGPGTRLTVT.

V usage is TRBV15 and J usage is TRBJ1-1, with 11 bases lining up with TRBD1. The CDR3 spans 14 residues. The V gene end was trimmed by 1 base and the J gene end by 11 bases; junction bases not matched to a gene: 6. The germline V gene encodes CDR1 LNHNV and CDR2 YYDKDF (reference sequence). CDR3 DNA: TGTGCCACCAGCAGAGGTGGACAGGGGGCTGCCGCTTTCTTT. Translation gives CATSRGGQGAAAFF.

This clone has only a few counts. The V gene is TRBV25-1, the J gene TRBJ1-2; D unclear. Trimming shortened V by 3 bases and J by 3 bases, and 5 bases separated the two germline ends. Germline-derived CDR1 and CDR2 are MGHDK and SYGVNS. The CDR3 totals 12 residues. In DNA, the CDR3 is TGTGCCAGCAGTGATGTGCACTATGGCTACACCTTC. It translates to CASSDVHYGYTF.

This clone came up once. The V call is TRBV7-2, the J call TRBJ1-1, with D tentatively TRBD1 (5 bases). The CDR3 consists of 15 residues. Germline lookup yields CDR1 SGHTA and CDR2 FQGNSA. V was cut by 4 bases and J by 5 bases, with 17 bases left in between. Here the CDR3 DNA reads TGTGCCAGCAGCTCCCCGATGCGGGGCGGTACTGAAGCTTTCTTT. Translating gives CASSSPMRGGTEAFF.

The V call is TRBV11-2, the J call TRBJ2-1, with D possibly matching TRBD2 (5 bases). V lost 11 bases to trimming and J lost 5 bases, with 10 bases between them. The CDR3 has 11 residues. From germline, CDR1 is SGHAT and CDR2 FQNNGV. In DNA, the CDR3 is TGTGCCTTGGAGGCCAACAATGAGCAGTTCTTC. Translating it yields CALEANNEQFF.

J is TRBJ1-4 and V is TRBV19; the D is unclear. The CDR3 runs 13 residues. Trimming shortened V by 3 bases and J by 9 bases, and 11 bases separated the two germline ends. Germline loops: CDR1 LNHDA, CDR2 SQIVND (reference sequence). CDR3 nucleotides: TGTGCCAGTAGTATTCCCCCTAGACAAAAACTGTTTTTT. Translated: CASSIPPRQKLFF. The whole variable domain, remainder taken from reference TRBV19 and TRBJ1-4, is DGGITQSPKYLFRKEGQNVTLSCEQNLNHDAMYWYRQDPGQGLRLIYYSQIVNDFQKGDIAEGYSVSREKKESFPLTVTSAQKNPTAFYLCASSIPPRQKLFFGSGTQLSVL.

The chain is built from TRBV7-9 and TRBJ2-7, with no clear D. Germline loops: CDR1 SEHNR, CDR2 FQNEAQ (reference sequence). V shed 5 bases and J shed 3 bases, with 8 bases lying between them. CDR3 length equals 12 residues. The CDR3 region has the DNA TGTGCCAGCAGCCCGGGCGGCTACGAGCAGTACTTC. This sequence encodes CASSPGGYEQYF.

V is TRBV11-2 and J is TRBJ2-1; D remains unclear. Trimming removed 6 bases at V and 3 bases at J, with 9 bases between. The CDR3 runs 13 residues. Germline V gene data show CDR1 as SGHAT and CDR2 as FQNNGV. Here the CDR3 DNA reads TGTGCCAGCAGTTTTACTAACTACAATGAGCAGTTCTTC. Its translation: CASSFTNYNEQFF.

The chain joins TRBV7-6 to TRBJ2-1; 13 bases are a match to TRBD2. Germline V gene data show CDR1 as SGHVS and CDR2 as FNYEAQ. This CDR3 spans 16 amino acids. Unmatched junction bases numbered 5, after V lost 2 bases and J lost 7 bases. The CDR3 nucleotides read TGTGCCAGCAGCTTACTACTAGCGGGAGGGACAAATGAGCAGTTCTTC. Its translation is CASSLLLAGGTNEQFF.

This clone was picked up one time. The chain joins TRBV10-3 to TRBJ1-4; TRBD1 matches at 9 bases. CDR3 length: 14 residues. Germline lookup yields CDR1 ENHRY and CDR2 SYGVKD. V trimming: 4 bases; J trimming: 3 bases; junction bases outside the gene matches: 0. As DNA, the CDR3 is TGTGCCATCAGTGGGACAGGGGCTAATGAAAAACTGTTTTTT. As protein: CAISGTGANEKLFF.

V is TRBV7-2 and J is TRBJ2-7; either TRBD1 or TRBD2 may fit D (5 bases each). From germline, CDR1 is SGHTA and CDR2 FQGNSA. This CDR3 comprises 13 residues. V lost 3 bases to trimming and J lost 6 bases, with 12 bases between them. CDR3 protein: CASSFPGTIEQYF. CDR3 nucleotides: TGTGCCAGCAGCTTTCCAGGGACGATCGAGCAGTACTTC.

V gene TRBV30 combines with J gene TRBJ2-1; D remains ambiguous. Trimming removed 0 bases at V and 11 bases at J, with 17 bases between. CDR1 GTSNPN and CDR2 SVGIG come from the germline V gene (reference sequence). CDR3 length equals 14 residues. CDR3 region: CAWSVPLEWPKQFF. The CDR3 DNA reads TGTGCCTGGAGTGTACCCCTTGAGTGGCCGAAGCAGTTCTTC.

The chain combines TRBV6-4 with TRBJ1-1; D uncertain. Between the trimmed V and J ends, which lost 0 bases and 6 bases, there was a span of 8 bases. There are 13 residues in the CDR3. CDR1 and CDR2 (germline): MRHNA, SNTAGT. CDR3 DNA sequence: TGTGCCAGCAGTGACTCAGCAACAGCTGAAGCTTTCTTT. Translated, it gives CASSDSATAEAFF.

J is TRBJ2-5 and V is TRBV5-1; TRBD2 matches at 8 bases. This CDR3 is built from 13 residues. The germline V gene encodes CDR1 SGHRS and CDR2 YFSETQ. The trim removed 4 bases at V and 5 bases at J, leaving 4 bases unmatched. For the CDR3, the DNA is TGCGCCAGCAGCCCGGGACTAGGTGAGACCCAGTACTTC. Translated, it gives CASSPGLGETQYF.

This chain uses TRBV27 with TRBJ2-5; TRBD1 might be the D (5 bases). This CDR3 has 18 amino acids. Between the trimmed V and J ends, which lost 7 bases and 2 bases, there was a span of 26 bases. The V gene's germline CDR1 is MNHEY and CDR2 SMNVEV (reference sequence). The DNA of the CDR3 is TGTGCCAGCAAGGTGAGAAAGGGGCCCACCGGTGAGCAAGAGACCCAGTACTTC. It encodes CASKVRKGPTGEQETQYF.

In nucleotides, the CDR3 is TGTGCCAGCGGGCCGGGACAGGGATCCGAGAGCTCCTACAATGAGCAGTTCTTC. Its translation is CASGPGQGSESSYNEQFF. This chain uses TRBV11-3 with TRBJ2-1; 9 nucleotides line up with TRBD1. Germline lookup yields CDR1 SGHNT and CDR2 YENEEA. The CDR3 is 18 residues long. V was clipped by 8 bases and J by 0 bases; unmatched bases: 14. Full variable domain (missing parts from reference TRBV11-3 and TRBJ2-1): EAGVVQSPRYKIIEKKQPVAFWCNPISGHNTLYWYLQNLGQGPELLIRYENEEAVDDSQLPKDRFSAERLKGVDSTLKIQPAELGDSAVYLCASGPGQGSESSYNEQFFGPGTRLTVL.

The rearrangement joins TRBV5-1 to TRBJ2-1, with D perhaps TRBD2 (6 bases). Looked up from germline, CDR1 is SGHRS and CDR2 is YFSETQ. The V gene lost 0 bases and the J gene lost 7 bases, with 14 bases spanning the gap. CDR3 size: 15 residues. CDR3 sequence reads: CASSLGRDSPNEQFF. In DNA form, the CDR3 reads TGCGCCAGCAGCTTGGGGCGGGACTCTCCGAATGAGCAGTTCTTC.